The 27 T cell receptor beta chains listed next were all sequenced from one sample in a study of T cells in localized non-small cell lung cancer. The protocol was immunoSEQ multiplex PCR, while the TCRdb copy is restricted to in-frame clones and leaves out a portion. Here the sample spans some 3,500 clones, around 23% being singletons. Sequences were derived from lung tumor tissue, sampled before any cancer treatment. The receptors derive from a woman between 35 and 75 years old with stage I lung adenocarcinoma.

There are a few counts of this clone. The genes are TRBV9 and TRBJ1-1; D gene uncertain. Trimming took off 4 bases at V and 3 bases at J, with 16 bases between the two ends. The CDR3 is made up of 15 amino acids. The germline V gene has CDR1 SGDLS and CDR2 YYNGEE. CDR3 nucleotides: TGTGCCAGCAGCTCCCTCGGGAACAGCCACACTGAAGCTTTCTTT. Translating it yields CASSSLGNSHTEAFF.

CDR3 sequence (DNA): TGTGCCAGCAGCCCCCAGGGAGTGGACACTGAAGCTTTCTTT. Translation gives CASSPQGVDTEAFF. The rearrangement uses TRBV11-3 and TRBJ1-1; D is possibly TRBD1 (5 bases). V was cut by 5 bases and J by 3 bases, with 13 bases left in between. Germline CDR1 SGHNT, CDR2 YENEEA. CDR3 length: 14 residues.

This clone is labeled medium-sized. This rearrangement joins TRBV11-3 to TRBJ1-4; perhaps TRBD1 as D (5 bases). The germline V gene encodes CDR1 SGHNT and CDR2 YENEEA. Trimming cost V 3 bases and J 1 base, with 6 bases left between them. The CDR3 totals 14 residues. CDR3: CASSLGGTNEKLFF. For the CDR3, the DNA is TGTGCCAGCAGCTTGGGGGGAACTAATGAAAAACTGTTTTTT.

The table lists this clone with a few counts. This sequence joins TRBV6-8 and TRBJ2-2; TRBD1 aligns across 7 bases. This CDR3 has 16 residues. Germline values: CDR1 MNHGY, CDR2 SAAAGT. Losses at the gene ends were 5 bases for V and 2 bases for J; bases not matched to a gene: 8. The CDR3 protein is CASSEDGTENTGELFF. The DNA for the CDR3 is TGTGCCAGCAGTGAGGACGGGACAGAAAACACCGGGGAGCTGTTTTTT.

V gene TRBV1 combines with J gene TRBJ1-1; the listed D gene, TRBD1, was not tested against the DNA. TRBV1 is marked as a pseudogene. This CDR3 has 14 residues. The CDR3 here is CASSQQTGFPEAFF. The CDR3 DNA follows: TGCGCCAGCAGCCAGCAAACAGGGTTCCCTGAAGCTTTCTTT.

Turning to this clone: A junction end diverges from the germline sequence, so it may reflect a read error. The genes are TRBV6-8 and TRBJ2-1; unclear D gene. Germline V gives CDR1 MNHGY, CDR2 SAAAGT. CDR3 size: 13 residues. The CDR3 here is CAISNTQYNEQFF. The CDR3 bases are TGTGCCATCAGTAATACTCAGTACAATGAGCAGTTCTTC.

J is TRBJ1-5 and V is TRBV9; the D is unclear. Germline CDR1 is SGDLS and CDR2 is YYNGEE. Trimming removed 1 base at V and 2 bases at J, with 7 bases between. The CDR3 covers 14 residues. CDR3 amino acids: CASSVSGGNQPQHF. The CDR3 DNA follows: TGTGCCAGCAGCGTAAGCGGGGGCAATCAGCCCCAGCATTTT. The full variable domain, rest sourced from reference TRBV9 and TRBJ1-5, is DSGVTQTPKHLITATGQRVTLRCSPRSGDLSVYWYQQSLDQGLQFLIQYYNGEERAKGNILERFSAQQFPDLHSELNLSSLELGDSALYFCASSVSGGNQPQHFGDGTRLSIL.

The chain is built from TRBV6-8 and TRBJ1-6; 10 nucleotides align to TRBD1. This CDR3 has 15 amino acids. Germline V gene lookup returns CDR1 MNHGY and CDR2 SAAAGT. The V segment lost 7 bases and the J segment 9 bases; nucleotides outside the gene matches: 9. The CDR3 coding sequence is TGTGCCAGCACCAGGGGGACAGGGGTTAGTTCACCCCTCCACTTT. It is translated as CASTRGTGVSSPLHF.

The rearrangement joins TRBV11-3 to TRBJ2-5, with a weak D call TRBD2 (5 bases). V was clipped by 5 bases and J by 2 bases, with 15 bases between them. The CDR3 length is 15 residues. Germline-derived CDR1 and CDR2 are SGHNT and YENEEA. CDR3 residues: CASSAAGLSQETQYF. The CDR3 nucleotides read TGTGCCAGCAGCGCCGCCGGACTTTCTCAAGAGACCCAGTACTTC.

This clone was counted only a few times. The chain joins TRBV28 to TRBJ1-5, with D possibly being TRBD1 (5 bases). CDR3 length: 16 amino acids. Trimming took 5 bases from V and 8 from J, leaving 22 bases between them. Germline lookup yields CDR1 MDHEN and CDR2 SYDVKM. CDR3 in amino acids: CASSPPGTSRVEPQHF. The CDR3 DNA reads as TGTGCCAGCAGTCCTCCCGGGACCTCAAGGGTAGAGCCCCAGCATTTT. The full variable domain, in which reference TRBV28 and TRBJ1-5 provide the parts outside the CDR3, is DVKVTQSSRYLVKRTGEKVFLECVQDMDHENMFWYRQDPGLGLRLIYFSYDVKMKEKGDIPEGYSVSREKKERFSLILESASTNQTSMYLCASSPPGTSRVEPQHFGDGTRLSIL.

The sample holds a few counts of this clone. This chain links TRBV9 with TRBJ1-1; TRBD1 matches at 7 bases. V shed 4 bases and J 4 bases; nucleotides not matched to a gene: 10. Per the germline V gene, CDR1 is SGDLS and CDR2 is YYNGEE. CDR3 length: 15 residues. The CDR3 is CASSSYRGGGTEAFF. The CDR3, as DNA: TGTGCCAGCAGCTCGTACAGGGGCGGGGGCACTGAAGCTTTCTTT.

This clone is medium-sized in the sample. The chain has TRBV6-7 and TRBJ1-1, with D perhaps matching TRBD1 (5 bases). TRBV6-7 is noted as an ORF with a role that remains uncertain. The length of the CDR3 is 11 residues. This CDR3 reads CRGGDNTEAFF. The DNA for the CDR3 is TGTCGCGGAGGGGATAACACTGAAGCTTTCTTT.

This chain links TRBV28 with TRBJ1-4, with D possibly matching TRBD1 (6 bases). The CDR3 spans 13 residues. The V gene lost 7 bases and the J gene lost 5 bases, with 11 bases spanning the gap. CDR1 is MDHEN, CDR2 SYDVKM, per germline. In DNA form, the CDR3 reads TGTGCCAGCACCGGGACATGGAATGAAAAACTGTTTTTT. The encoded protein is CASTGTWNEKLFF.

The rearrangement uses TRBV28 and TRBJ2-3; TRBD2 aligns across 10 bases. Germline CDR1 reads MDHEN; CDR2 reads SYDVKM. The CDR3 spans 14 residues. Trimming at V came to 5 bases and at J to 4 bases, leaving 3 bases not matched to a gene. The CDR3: CASSSGGASDTQYF. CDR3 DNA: TGTGCCAGCAGTAGCGGGGGGGCCTCAGATACGCAGTATTTT.

The CDR3 here is CASSTGRYNEKLFF. CDR3 DNA sequence: TGTGCCAGTAGTACGGGACGGTATAATGAAAAACTGTTTTTT. The V gene is TRBV19, the J gene TRBJ1-4; D is perhaps TRBD1 (5 bases). V was cut by 4 bases and J by 4 bases, with 10 bases left in between. The germline gives CDR1 LNHDA, CDR2 SQIVND (reference sequence). This CDR3 contains 14 residues.

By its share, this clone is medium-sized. As DNA, the CDR3 is TGTGCCATCAGTGAGGGGGCAGGGCGACGGGAGACCCAGTACTTC. Protein product: CAISEGAGRRETQYF. J is TRBJ2-5 and V is TRBV10-3; tentative D call: TRBD1 (5 bases). Trimming removed 2 bases at V and 5 bases at J, with 15 bases between. The CDR3 length is 15 residues. CDR1 and CDR2 from the germline V gene are ENHRY and SYGVKD.

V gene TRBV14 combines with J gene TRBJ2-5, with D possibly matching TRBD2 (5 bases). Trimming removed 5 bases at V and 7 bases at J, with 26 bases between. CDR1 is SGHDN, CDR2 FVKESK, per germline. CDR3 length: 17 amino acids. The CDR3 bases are TGTGCCAGCAGCGACGACCGGGAAAGTCCCCCCCGGAGGACCCAGTACTTC. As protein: CASSDDRESPPRRTQYF.

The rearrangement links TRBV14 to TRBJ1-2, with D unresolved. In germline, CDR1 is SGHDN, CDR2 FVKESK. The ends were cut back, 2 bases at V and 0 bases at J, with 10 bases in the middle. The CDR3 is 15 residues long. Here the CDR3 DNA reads TGTGCCAGCAGCCAAAGCAGGTTTACTAACTATGGCTACACCTTC. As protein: CASSQSRFTNYGYTF.

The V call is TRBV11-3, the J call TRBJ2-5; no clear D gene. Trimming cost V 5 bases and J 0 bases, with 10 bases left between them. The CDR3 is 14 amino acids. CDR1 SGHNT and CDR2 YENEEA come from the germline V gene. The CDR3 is CASSPGPNQETQYF. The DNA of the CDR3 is TGTGCCAGCAGCCCTGGACCTAACCAAGAGACCCAGTACTTC.

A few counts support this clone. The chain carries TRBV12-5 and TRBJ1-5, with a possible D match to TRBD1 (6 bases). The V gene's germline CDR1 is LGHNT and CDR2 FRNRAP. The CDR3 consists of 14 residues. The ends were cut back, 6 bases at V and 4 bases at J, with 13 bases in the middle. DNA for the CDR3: TGTGCTAGTGGGGCGGACAGTCGGAATCAGCCCCAGCATTTT. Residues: CASGADSRNQPQHF. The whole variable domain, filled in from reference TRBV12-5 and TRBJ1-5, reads DARVTQTPRHKVTEMGQEVTMRCQPILGHNTVFWYRQTMMQGLELLAYFRNRAPLDDSGMPKDRFSAEMPDATLATLKIQPSEPRDSAVYFCASGADSRNQPQHFGDGTRLSIL.

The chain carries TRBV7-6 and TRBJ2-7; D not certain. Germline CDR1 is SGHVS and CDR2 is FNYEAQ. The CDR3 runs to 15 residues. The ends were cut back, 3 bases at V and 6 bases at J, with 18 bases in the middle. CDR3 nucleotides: TGTGCCAGCAGCTTGCCCCGGACGGGCCCGGGCGAGCAGTACTTC. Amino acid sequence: CASSLPRTGPGEQYF.

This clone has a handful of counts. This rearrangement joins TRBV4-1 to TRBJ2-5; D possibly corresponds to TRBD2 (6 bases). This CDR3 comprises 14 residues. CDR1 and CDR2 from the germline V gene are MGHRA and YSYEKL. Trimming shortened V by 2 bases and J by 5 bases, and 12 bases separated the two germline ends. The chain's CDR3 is CASSQTSKAETQYF. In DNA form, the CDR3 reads TGCGCCAGCAGCCAAACTAGCAAGGCGGAGACCCAGTACTTC.

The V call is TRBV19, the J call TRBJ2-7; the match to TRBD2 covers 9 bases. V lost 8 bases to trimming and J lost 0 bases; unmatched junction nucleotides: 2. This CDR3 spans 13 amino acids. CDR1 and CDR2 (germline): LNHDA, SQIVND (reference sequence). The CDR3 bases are TGTGCCAGTGGCGGGAGGGACTCCTACGAGCAGTACTTC. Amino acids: CASGGRDSYEQYF.

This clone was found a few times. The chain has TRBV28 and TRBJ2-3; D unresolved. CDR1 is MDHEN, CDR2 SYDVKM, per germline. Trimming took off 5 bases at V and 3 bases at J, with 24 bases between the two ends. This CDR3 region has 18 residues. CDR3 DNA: TGTGCCAGCAGTCCCCCCCGGGCGTCCGTCCTGATGACAGATACGCAGTATTTT. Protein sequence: CASSPPRASVLMTDTQYF.

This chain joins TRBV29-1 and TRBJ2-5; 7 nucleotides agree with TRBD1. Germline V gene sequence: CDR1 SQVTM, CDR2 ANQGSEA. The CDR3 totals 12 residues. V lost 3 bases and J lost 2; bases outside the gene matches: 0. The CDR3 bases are TGCAGCGTTGACAGGGGGCAAGAGACCCAGTACTTC. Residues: CSVDRGQETQYF.

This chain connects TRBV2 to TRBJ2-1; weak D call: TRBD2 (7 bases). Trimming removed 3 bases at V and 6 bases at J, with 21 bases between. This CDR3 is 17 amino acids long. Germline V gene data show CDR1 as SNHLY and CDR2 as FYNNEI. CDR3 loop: CASSDLILGGAGNEQFF. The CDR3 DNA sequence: TGTGCCAGCAGTGATTTAATTCTTGGGGGGGCCGGCAATGAGCAGTTCTTC.

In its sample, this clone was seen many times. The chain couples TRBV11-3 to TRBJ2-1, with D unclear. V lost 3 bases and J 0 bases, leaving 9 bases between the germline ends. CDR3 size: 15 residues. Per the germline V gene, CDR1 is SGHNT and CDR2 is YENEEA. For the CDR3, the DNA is TGTGCCAGCAGCTTCGGGCAAGCCTCCTACAATGAGCAGTTCTTC. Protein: CASSFGQASYNEQFF.